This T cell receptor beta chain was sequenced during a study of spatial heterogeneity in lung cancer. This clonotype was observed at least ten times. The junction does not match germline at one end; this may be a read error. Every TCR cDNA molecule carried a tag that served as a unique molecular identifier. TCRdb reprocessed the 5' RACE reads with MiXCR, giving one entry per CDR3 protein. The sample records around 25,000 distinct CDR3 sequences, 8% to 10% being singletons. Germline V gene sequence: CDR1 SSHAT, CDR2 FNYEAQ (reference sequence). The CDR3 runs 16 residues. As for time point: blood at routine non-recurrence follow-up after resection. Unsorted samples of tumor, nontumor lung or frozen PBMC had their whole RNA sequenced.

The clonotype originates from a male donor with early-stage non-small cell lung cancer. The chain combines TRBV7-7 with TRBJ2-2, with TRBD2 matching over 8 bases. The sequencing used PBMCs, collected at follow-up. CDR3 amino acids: CASSSPLAANTGELFF. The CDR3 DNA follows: TGTGCTAGCAGCTCACCACTAGCGGCTAACACCGGGGAGCTGTTTTTT.